These T cell receptor beta chains were read from a single sample in a study of vaccination effects on CD4 cells after COVID-19. Their specific antigens are unknown. Measured with immunoSEQ multiplex PCR; TCRdb has only the in-frame clones, and not every one. The table includes fewer than 15,000 clones, just under 75% detected once. Sequencing was performed on CD4+ T cells from PBMCs cultured with HCoV-NL63 spike peptides, taken after COVID-19 vaccination. These receptors were obtained from a human donor who had a prior SARS-CoV-2 infection. The CDR3 runs from the conserved cysteine through the conserved F or W. The D gene is left open where the match is weak. Size is omitted from some rows. Given values are once, few, many or a class for expanded clones.

size	D	V	J	DNA	CDR3
few	-	TRBV18	TRBJ1-3	TGTGCCAGCTCTCTCGAAGCGGGCTCTGGAAACACCATATATTTT	CASSLEAGSGNTIYF
few	TRBD1	TRBV24-1	TRBJ2-7	TGTGCCACCTTCTCCACAGGACAGGGGCTGCACGAGCAGTACTTC	CATFSTGQGLHEQYF
once	-	TRBV5-1	TRBJ2-7	TGCGCCAGCAGCCATCCAGGCTACGAGCAGTACTTC	CASSHPGYEQYF
-	TRBD1	TRBV6-5	TRBJ2-7	TGTGCCAGCAACCGCGGACAGGGGAGCTACGAGCAGTACTTC	CASNRGQGSYEQYF
-	-	TRBV2	TRBJ1-2	TGTGCCAGCATGAGACAGTCCTATGGCTACACCTTC	CASMRQSYGYTF
-	TRBD2	TRBV7-6	TRBJ2-3	TGTGCCAGCAGCTTACCGGGACTAACGAGCACAGATACGCAGTATTTT	CASSLPGLTSTDTQYF
-	-	TRBV7-9	TRBJ1-3	TGTGCCAGCAGCTTATCTAATATTGAGGACACCATATATTTT	CASSLSNIEDTIYF
once	-	TRBV30	TRBJ1-5	TGTGCCTGGAGTGGTACCGGCAATCAGCCCCAGCATTTT	CAWSGTGNQPQHF
-	-	TRBV2	TRBJ2-1	TGTGCCAGCAGTGAAGCAGGGGGGGCCGGCAATGAGCAGTTCTTC	CASSEAGGAGNEQFF
-	TRBD1	TRBV5-1	TRBJ1-1	TGCGCCAGCAGCTTGGAGACAGGGGACACTGAAGCTTTCTTT	CASSLETGDTEAFF
-	TRBD1	TRBV20-1	TRBJ2-7	TGCAGTGCTAGTCTCGGGGGACAGGGTTACGAGCAGTACTTC	CSASLGGQGYEQYF
-	TRBD2	TRBV5-4	TRBJ2-3	TGTGCCAGCAGCCGGGGGACTAGCGGACCCTTAGGGGATACGCAGTATTTT	CASSRGTSGPLGDTQYF
-	TRBD1	TRBV7-7	TRBJ2-3	TGTGCTAGCAGCAAGGGACAGGCCCGCACAGATACGCAGTATTTT	CASSKGQARTDTQYF
-	-	TRBV29-1	TRBJ2-5	TGCAGCGTTGTGAACCAAGGGGCCCAAGAGACCCAGTACTTC	CSVVNQGAQETQYF
-	-	TRBV6-2/TRBV6-3	TRBJ2-5	TGTGCCAGCAGTTACTCGGTTGTTTTGGCAGAGACCCAGTACTTC	CASSYSVVLAETQYF
-	-	TRBV24-1	TRBJ1-5	TGTGCCACCAGTGGTGCCAGGGACAATCAGCCCCAGCATTTT	CATSGARDNQPQHF
-	-	TRBV7-3	TRBJ1-1	TGTGCCAGCAGCTTAAGGCCAGGCAACACTGAAGCTTTCTTT	CASSLRPGNTEAFF
few	-	TRBV6-6	TRBJ2-7	TGTGCCAGCAGTCCGGATAGGTGGCACGAGCAGTACTTC	CASSPDRWHEQYF
-	-	TRBV30	TRBJ1-3	TGTGCCTGCCATGGGGGAAGTGGAAACACCATATATTTT	CACHGGSGNTIYF
-	-	TRBV9	TRBJ1-1	TGTGCCAGCAAACCCCAAGGGAACACTGAAGCTTTCTTT	CASKPQGNTEAFF
-	-	TRBV7-2	TRBJ2-3	TGTGCCAGCAGCCGGATGGGGGGTGGCACAGATACGCAGTATTTT	CASSRMGGGTDTQYF
-	TRBD2	TRBV9	TRBJ2-1	TGTGCCAGCAGCGCCCTAGCGGCCAATGAGCAGTTCTTC	CASSALAANEQFF
few	TRBD1	TRBV4-1	TRBJ2-7	TGCGCCAGCAGCCAACGGGACAGCGGTATCGTCTCCTACGAGCAGTACTTC	CASSQRDSGIVSYEQYF
-	-	TRBV19	TRBJ1-1	TGTGCCAGTAGTACCGACAGAAGTCGCACTGAAGCTTTCTTT	CASSTDRSRTEAFF
-	-	TRBV6-1	TRBJ1-5	TGTGCCAGCAGTGAGGGAACGAATCAGCCCCAGCATTTT	CASSEGTNQPQHF
once	-	TRBV5-8	TRBJ2-7	TGTGCCAGCAGCTTGTTCGGCGGTAGCTACGAGCAGTACTTC	CASSLFGGSYEQYF
-	-	TRBV19	TRBJ2-7	TGTGCCAGTAGTGTACACCGGGACCCACGCTACGAGCAGTACTTC	CASSVHRDPRYEQYF
-	-	TRBV21-1	TRBJ1-2	TGTGCCAGCAGCACCCAGGGGGCCATAAACTATGGCTACACCTTC	CASSTQGAINYGYTF
large	TRBD2	TRBV11-2	TRBJ2-1	TGTGCCAGCAGCTTAGCTAGCGGGTTTTACAATGAGCAGTTCTTC	CASSLASGFYNEQFF
-	-	TRBV7-2	TRBJ1-4	TGTGCCAGCAGCGCGGCGGCGAGTGAAAAACTGTTTTTT	CASSAAASEKLFF
medium-sized	-	TRBV19	TRBJ2-3	TGTGCCAGTAGTAATCTAGTGACAGATACGCAGTATTTT	CASSNLVTDTQYF
-	-	TRBV12-3/TRBV12-4	TRBJ1-1	TGTGCCAGCAGTTTAGCCCCAGTGACTGAAGCTTTCTTT	CASSLAPVTEAFF
-	TRBD1	TRBV6-6	TRBJ2-1	TGTGCCAGCAGTCGCGGGACAGGGGATGAGCAGTTCTTC	CASSRGTGDEQFF
-	TRBD2	TRBV10-3	TRBJ2-7	TGTGCCATCAGTGCACTAGCGGGAGGGCCGGACGAGCAGTACTTC	CAISALAGGPDEQYF
once	TRBD2	TRBV6-5	TRBJ2-3	TGTGCCAGCAGTTACGGCCCTAGCGGCCTCACAGATACGCAGTATTTT	CASSYGPSGLTDTQYF
-	TRBD2	TRBV5-1	TRBJ2-1	TGCGCCAGCAAAATTATGGTGGGAGGGCTCAATGAGCAGTTCTTC	CASKIMVGGLNEQFF
-	TRBD2	TRBV4-2	TRBJ2-7	TGTGCCAGCAGCCATGGCGGGAGGGCCGGAAGTGGGCAGTACTTC	CASSHGGRAGSGQYF